This T cell receptor beta chain was profiled in a study of T-cell reconstitution after alpha-beta-depleted transplantation in children. Study findings and constraints: Day-60 TCRbeta diversity that was high in some patients was derived from surviving recipient T cells and thymic progenitors. Diversity and T-cell counts at one year after transplant derived mostly from new T cells. About two months after transplant, alpha-beta T cells reportedly came from several hundred expanded graft clones.

Germline-derived CDR1 and CDR2 are MNHEY and SMNVEV (reference sequence). V was trimmed by 0 bases and J by 6 bases, leaving 7 bases between them. CDR3 size: 13 residues. Researchers prepared the TCRbeta library using unique molecular identifiers, the study reports. TCRdb reanalysed the PCR reads using MiXCR and keeps one entry per CDR3 protein. The sample lists hundreds of thousands of distinct CDR3 sequences, 11% seen once, with under 30% in the top ten. This clonotype was counted at least ten times. Its antigen is undetermined. The sequencing here drew on PBMCs, taken before TCRalphabeta/CD19-depleted stem cell transplant. This TCR was recovered from a child under two years old with acute myeloid leukemia, due to receive a stem cell transplant. The chain combines TRBV27 with TRBJ2-3; D is uncertain. The CDR3 loop reads CASSLSRRDTQYF. Written as DNA, the CDR3 is TGTGCCAGCAGTTTATCGAGGCGGGATACGCAGTATTTT.